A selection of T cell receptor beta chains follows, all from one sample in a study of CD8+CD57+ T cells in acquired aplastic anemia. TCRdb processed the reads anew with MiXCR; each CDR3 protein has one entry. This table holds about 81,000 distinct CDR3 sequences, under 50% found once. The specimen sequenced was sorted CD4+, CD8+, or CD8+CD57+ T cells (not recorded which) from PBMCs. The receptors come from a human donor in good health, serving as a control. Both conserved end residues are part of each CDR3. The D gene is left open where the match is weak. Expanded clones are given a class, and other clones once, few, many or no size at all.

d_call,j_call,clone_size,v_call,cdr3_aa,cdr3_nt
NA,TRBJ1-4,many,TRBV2,CASSVKRQGEKLFF,TGTGCCAGCAGTGTTAAGAGGCAAGGTGAAAAACTGTTTTTT
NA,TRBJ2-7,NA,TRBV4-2,CASSPLGRVHEQYF,TGTGCCAGCAGCCCTTTGGGCAGGGTACACGAGCAGTACTTC
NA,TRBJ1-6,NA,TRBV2,CASSGGLGRSPLHF,TGTGCCAGCAGTGGTGGACTCGGGCGGTCACCCCTCCACTTT
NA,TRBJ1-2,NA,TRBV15,CATSGGGTYGYTF,TGTGCCACCAGCGGAGGGGGGACCTATGGCTACACCTTC
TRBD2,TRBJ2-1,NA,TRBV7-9,CASSLTSGTSEQFF,TGTGCCAGCAGCTTAACTAGCGGGACATCCGAGCAGTTCTTC
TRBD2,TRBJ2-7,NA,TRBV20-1,CSGLGLTSGRPSHEQYF,TGCAGTGGTCTGGGTTTGACTAGCGGGAGGCCCTCCCACGAGCAGTACTTC
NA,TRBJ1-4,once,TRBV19,CASSIKGGSNEKLFF,TGTGCCAGTAGTATAAAGGGAGGATCTAATGAAAAACTGTTTTTT
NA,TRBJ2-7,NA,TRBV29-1,CSVYGDYEQYF,TGCAGCGTCTACGGGGACTACGAGCAGTACTTC
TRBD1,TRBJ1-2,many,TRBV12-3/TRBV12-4,CASSTGDGYTF,TGTGCCAGCAGCACAGGGGATGGCTACACCTTC
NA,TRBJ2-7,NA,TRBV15,CATSRGDVSSYEQYF,TGTGCCACCAGCAGAGGAGACGTTAGCTCCTACGAGCAGTACTTC
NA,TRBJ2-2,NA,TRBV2,CASRQVNTGELFF,TGTGCCAGCAGGCAGGTGAACACCGGGGAGCTGTTTTTT
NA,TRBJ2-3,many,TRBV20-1,CSAGGTTDTQYF,TGCAGCGCCGGCGGGACCACAGATACGCAGTATTTT
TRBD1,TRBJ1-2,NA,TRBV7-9,CASSFGTAVNYGYTF,TGTGCCAGCAGCTTTGGGACAGCAGTCAACTATGGCTACACCTTC
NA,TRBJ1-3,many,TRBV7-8,CASSSESTIYF,TGTGCCAGCAGCTCGGAGAGCACCATATATTTT
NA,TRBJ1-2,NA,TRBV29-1,CSVGMGGYTF,TGCAGCGTTGGAATGGGCGGCTACACCTTC
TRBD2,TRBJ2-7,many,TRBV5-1,CASSFGGEGEQYF,TGCGCCAGCAGCTTTGGGGGGGAGGGCGAGCAGTACTTC
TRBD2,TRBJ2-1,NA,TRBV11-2,CASSLGLAGGYSEQFF,TGTGCCAGCAGCTTAGGTCTAGCGGGGGGATATAGTGAGCAGTTCTTC
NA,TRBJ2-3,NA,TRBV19,CASSISVTQYF,TGTGCCAGTAGTATTTCTGTTACGCAGTATTTT
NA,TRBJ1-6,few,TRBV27,CASTEGKRSPLHF,TGTGCCAGCACGGAGGGAAAAAGATCACCCCTCCACTTT